The 7 T cell receptor beta chains below all came from one sample that was sequenced in a study of somatic mutations in cytotoxic T cells in rheumatoid arthritis. Data came from immunoSEQ multiplex PCR; TCRdb stores just in-frame clones and leaves some out. The data contain some 20,000 clones, over 80% of them singletons. Sequences were obtained from CD8+ T cells sorted from blood. These receptors originate from an adult with rheumatoid arthritis.

The chain carries TRBV7-9 and TRBJ2-7; D tentatively fits TRBD1 or TRBD2 (6 bases each). This CDR3 has 16 residues. In germline, CDR1 is SEHNR, CDR2 FQNEAQ (reference sequence). Trimming took off 4 bases at V and 3 bases at J, with 19 bases between the two ends. CDR3 sequence reads: CASSSPIEGGGYEQYF. In nucleotides, the CDR3 is TGTGCCAGCAGCTCCCCTATTGAGGGGGGCGGCTACGAGCAGTACTTC.

V is TRBV9 and J is TRBJ2-3; possibly TRBD2 for D (6 bases). Looked up from germline, CDR1 is SGDLS and CDR2 is YYNGEE. V gave up 4 bases and J gave up 3 bases, with 15 bases separating them. The CDR3 is made up of 15 amino acids. The CDR3 is CASSPQPGRTDTQYF. In nucleotides, the CDR3 is TGTGCCAGCAGCCCCCAGCCGGGGAGGACAGATACGCAGTATTTT.

V gene TRBV9 combines with J gene TRBJ2-3; D tentatively reads TRBD1 or TRBD2 (6 bases each). Germline V gene lookup returns CDR1 SGDLS and CDR2 YYNGEE. Between the trimmed V and J ends, which lost 0 bases and 4 bases, there was a span of 12 bases. This CDR3 contains 15 residues. The chain's CDR3 is CASSVDNREADTQYF. CDR3 DNA sequence: TGTGCCAGCAGCGTAGATAACAGGGAGGCAGATACGCAGTATTTT.

This clone came up once. This chain joins TRBV29-1 and TRBJ1-1; D call uncertain. The CDR3 has 13 residues. Trimming pared 7 bases from V and 3 bases from J, leaving 15 bases between. CDR1 is SQVTM and CDR2 is ANQGSEA in the germline V gene. The CDR3 loop is CSAWGGVYTEAFF. As DNA, the CDR3 is TGCAGCGCGTGGGGAGGAGTCTACACTGAAGCTTTCTTT. The whole variable domain, filled in from reference TRBV29-1 and TRBJ1-1, reads SAVISQKPSRDICQRGTSLTIQCQVDSQVTMMFWYRQQPGQSLTLIATANQGSEATYESGFVIDKFPISRPNLTFSTLTVSNMSPEDSSIYLCSAWGGVYTEAFFGQGTRLTVV.

This rearrangement joins TRBV7-9 to TRBJ1-3; 8 bases are shared with TRBD1. CDR3 length: 17 residues. The junction had 9 bases not matched to a gene; V was cut back by 5 bases and J by 0 bases. Germline V gene lookup returns CDR1 SEHNR and CDR2 FQNEAQ (reference sequence). CDR3 in amino acids: CASSPRTGLVSGNTIYF. The CDR3 coding sequence is TGTGCCAGCAGCCCTCGGACAGGGCTCGTCTCTGGAAACACCATATATTTT.

This chain uses TRBV11-2 with TRBJ2-1; D ambiguous. CDR3 length: 11 residues. The germline V gene encodes CDR1 SGHAT and CDR2 FQNNGV. V dropped 10 bases and J dropped 8 bases, with 12 bases sitting between them. The CDR3 DNA is TGTGCCATCGACGAGGTGGATGAGCAGTTCTTC. Protein: CAIDEVDEQFF.

As DNA, the CDR3 is TGTGCCAGCAGTGAGGCCTCGGGACGAGACAACTACGAGCAGTACTTC. Protein product: CASSEASGRDNYEQYF. The V and J genes are TRBV25-1 and TRBJ2-7; D possibly uses TRBD1 or TRBD2 (5 bases each). Trimming shortened V by 3 bases and J by 3 bases, and 18 bases separated the two germline ends. The CDR3 sequence is 16 residues long. The germline gives CDR1 MGHDK, CDR2 SYGVNS.